One sample yielded the 6 T cell receptor beta chains listed below, sequenced in a study of vaccination and CD4 T cells after COVID-19. The treatment is: approximately nine-day PBMC culture with coronavirus spike peptide pools or control peptides (ViraFEST assay). An Oncomine TCR Beta short-read assay was used to sequence the DNA from cultured CD4+ T cells. Each CDR3 protein gets one entry after TCRdb re-called the PCR reads with MiXCR. This sample yields 7,500 to 10,000 distinct CDR3 sequences, of which 35% to 50% are seen a single time; 12% belongs to the top ten. No antigen is known for these receptors. The specimen was CD4+ T cells from blood, cultured in vitro. The receptors were gathered from a human donor who had recovered from COVID-19.

The J gene is TRBJ2-1, the V gene TRBV5-1, with 11 nucleotides matching TRBD2. CDR1 and CDR2 from the germline V gene are SGHRS and YFSETQ. V shed 4 bases, J shed 2 bases, and the junction held 5 bases outside the gene matches. The CDR3 has 16 residues. The CDR3 region has the DNA TGCGCCAGCAGCCTAACTAGCGGGGGTACCTACAATGAGCAGTTCTTC. Its translation is CASSLTSGGTYNEQFF.

Remarks on this clonotype: Compared with germline, one end of the junction differs, possibly owing to a read error. The chain links TRBV7-9 to TRBJ2-1; the D is unclear. Germline assignment: CDR1 SEHNR and CDR2 FQNEAQ (reference sequence). There are 14 residues in the CDR3. The CDR3 region is CASSPFESYNEQFF. The CDR3 DNA follows: TGTGCCAGCAGCCCGTTCGAATCCTACAACGAGCAGTTCTTC.

The chain links TRBV20-1 to TRBJ2-4; 7 nucleotides line up with TRBD1. The J call is doubtful: the DNA matches TRBJ2-7 better. The V gene's germline CDR1 is DFQATT and CDR2 SNEGSKA (reference sequence). The CDR3 loop spans 13 amino acids. The CDR3 is CSARITGEGEQYF. DNA for the CDR3: TGCAGTGCAAGAATTACAGGGGAAGGCGAGCAGTACTTC.

V and J are TRBV20-1 and TRBJ2-5, with D maybe TRBD2 (5 bases). CDR1 and CDR2 from the germline V gene are DFQATT and SNEGSKA (reference sequence). The CDR3 runs 13 residues. The ends were cut back, 0 bases at V and 4 bases at J, with 9 bases in the middle. The CDR3, as DNA: TGCAGTGCTAGAGACCTTGGAGGAGAGACCCAGTACTTC. Amino acids: CSARDLGGETQYF.

The chain uses TRBV20-1 and TRBJ2-7, with 12 bases identical to TRBD2. The CDR3 sequence is 17 residues long. From germline, CDR1 is DFQATT and CDR2 SNEGSKA (reference sequence). The V gene end was trimmed by 1 base and the J gene end by 1 base; junction bases not matched to a gene: 8. This chain's CDR3 is CSARVLAGGLKSYEQYF. CDR3 DNA sequence: TGCAGTGCTAGAGTACTAGCGGGAGGCCTGAAATCCTACGAGCAGTACTTC.

By sample share, this clonotype is large (0.1 to 1%). The chain has TRBV15 and TRBJ2-7; a weak D match, TRBD2 (6 bases). CDR1 and CDR2 (germline): LNHNV, YYDKDF (reference sequence). V was pared by 0 bases and J by 0 bases, with 12 bases between. The CDR3 has 16 residues. The CDR3 DNA sequence: TGTGCCACCAGCAGAGATGTTAGCGGACCCTCCTACGAGCAGTACTTC. Its translation is CATSRDVSGPSYEQYF.